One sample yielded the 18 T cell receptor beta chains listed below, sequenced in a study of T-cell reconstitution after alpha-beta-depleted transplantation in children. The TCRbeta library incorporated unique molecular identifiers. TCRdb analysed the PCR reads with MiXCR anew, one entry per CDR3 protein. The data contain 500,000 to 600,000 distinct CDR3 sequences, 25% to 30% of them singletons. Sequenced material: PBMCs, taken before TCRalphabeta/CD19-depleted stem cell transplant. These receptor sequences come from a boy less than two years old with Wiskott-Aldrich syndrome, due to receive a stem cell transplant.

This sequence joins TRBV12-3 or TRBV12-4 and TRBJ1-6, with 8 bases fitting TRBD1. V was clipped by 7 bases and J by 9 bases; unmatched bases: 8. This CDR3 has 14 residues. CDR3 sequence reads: CASNSGQGVSPLHF. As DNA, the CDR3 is TGTGCCAGCAATAGCGGACAGGGAGTTTCACCCCTCCACTTT.

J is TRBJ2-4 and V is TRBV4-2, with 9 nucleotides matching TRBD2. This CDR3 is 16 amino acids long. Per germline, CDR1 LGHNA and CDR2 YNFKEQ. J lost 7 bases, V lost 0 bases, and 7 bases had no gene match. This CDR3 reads CASSQDLSREGNIQYF. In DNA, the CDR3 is TGTGCCAGCAGCCAAGATCTCTCGCGGGAGGGGAACATTCAGTACTTC.

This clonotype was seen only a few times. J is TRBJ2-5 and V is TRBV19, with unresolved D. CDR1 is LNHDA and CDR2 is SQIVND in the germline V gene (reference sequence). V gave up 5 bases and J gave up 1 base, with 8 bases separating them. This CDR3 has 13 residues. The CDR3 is CASSGGRQETQYF. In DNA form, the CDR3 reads TGTGCCAGTAGTGGCGGACGCCAAGAGACCCAGTACTTC.

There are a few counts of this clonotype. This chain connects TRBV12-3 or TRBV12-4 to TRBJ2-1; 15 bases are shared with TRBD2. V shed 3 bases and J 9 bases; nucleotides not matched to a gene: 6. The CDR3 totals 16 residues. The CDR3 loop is CASSFWGLAGGGEQFF. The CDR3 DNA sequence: TGTGCCAGCAGTTTTTGGGGACTAGCGGGAGGAGGTGAGCAGTTCTTC.

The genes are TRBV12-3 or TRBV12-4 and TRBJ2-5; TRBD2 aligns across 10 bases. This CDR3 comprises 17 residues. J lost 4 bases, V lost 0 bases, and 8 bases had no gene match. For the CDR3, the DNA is TGTGCCAGCAGTTTAGCGACCCGGGGACTAGCGAGAGAGACCCAGTACTTC. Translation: CASSLATRGLARETQYF.

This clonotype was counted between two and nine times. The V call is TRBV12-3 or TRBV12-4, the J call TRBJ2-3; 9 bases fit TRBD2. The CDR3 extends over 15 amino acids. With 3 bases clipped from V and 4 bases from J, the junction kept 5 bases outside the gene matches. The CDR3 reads CASSFRSGGPDTQYF. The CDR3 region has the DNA TGTGCCAGCAGTTTTCGTAGCGGGGGTCCAGATACGCAGTATTTT.

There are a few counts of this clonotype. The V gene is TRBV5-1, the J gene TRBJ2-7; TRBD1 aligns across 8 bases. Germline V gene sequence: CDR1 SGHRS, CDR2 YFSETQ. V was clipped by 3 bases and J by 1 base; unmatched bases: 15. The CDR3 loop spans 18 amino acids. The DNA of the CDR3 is TGCGCCAGCAGCTCGAAGCCCGGGACAGGTCTCGGATCCTACGAGCAGTACTTC. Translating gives CASSSKPGTGLGSYEQYF.

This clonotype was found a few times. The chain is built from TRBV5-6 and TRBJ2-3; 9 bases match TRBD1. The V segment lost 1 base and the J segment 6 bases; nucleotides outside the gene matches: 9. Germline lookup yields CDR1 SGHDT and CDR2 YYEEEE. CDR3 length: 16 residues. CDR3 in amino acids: CASSLRTGAPPDTQYF. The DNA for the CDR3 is TGTGCCAGCAGCTTGAGGACAGGGGCGCCGCCGGATACGCAGTATTTT.

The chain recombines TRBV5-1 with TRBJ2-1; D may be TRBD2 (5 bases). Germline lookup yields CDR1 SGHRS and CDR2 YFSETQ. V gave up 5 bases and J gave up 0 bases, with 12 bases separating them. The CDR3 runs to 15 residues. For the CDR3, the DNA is TGCGCCAGCAGGGAGACGGGAAGCTCCTACAATGAGCAGTTCTTC. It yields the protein CASRETGSSYNEQFF.

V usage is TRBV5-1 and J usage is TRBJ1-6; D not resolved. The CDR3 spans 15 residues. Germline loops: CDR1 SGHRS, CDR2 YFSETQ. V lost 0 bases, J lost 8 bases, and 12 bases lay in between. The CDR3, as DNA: TGCGCCAGCAGCTTGGACCGGCCAGCGCATTCACCCCTCCACTTT. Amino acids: CASSLDRPAHSPLHF.

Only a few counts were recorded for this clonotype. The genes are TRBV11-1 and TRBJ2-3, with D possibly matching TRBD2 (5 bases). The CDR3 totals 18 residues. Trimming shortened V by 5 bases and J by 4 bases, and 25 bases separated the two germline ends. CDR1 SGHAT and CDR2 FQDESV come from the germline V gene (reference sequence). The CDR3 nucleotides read TGTGCCAGCAGCGCGCAACCGAAAACTTCTATTAGCGCAGATACGCAGTATTTT. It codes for CASSAQPKTSISADTQYF.

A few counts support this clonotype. CDR3 residues: CATSRGTRTGGEQYF. CDR3 in DNA: TGTGCCACCAGCAGGGGAACCAGGACAGGGGGAGAGCAGTACTTC. V and J are TRBV15 and TRBJ2-7; 10 bases match TRBD1. The CDR3 runs 15 residues. Germline-derived CDR1 and CDR2 are LNHNV and YYDKDF (reference sequence). The V segment lost 3 bases and the J segment 7 bases; nucleotides outside the gene matches: 9.

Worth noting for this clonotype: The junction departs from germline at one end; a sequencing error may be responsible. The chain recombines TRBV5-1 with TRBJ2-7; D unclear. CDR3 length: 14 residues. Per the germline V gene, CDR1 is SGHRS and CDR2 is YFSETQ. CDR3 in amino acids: CASSLGLDSYEQYF. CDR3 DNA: TGTGCCAGCAGCTTAGGGCTGGACTCCTACGAGCAGTACTTC. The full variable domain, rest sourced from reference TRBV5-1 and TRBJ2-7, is KAGVTQTPRYLIKTRGQQVTLSCSPISGHRSVSWYQQTPGQGLQFLFEYFSETQRNKGNFPGRFSGRQFSNSRSEMNVSTLELGDSALYLCASSLGLDSYEQYFGPGTRLTVT.

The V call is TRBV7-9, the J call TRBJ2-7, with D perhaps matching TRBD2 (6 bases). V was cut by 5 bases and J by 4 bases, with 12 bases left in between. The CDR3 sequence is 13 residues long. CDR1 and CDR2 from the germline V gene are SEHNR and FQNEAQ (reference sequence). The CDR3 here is CASSKSGVYEQYF. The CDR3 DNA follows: TGTGCCAGCAGCAAATCGGGGGTGTACGAGCAGTACTTC.

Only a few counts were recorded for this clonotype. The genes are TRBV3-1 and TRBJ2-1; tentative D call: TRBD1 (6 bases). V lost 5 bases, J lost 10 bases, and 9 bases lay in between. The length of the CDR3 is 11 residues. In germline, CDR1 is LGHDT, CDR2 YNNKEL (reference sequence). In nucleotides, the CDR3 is TGTGCCAGCAGCTTCACAGGGGAGCAGTTCTTC. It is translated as CASSFTGEQFF.

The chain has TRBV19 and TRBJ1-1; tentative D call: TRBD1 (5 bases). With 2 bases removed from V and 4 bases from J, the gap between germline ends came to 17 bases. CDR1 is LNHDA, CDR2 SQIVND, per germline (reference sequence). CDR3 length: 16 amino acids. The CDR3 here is CASSIRSAGTGTEAFF. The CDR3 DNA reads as TGTGCCAGTAGTATAAGATCTGCCGGGACCGGCACTGAAGCTTTCTTT.

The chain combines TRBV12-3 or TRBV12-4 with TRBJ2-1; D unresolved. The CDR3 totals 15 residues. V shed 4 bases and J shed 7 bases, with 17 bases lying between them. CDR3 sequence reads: CASSSLGLVANEQFF. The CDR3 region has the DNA TGTGCCAGCAGTTCCCTGGGATTGGTTGCGAATGAGCAGTTCTTC.

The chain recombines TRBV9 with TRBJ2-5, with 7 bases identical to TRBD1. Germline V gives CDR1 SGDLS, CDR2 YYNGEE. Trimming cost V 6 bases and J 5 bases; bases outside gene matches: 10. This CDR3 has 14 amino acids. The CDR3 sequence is CASNVEGGRETQYF. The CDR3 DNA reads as TGTGCCAGCAACGTGGAAGGGGGCAGGGAGACCCAGTACTTC.